These T cell receptor beta chains were read from a single sample in a study of shared clonotypes between healthy human individuals. The method was immunoSEQ multiplex PCR; TCRdb's version includes in-frame clones alone and lacks a portion of them. The sample consists of about 1 million clones, about 76% of them appearing once. Sequencing was performed on memory CD4+ T cells sorted from blood. All receptors derive from a man between 18 and 35 years old in good health. CDR3s include the opening cysteine and the closing phenylalanine or tryptophan. The order of the fields is V gene, clone size, J gene, D gene, CDR3 protein, CDR3 DNA. A D gene is named only where the DNA matches it firmly. Not every row has a clone size; where given, it reads once, few, many or a size class.

V gene: TRBV7-6
clone size: -
J gene: TRBJ2-5
D gene: -
CDR3 protein: CASSLGGGRQETQYF
CDR3 DNA: TGTGCCAGCAGCTTAGGTGGGGGGCGCCAAGAGACCCAGTACTTC

V gene: TRBV21-1
clone size: -
J gene: TRBJ1-2
D gene: -
CDR3 protein: CASSKALCDCYGYTF
CDR3 DNA: TGTGCCAGCAGCAAAGCGCTTTGTGACTGCTATGGCTACACCTTC

V gene: TRBV5-6
clone size: once
J gene: TRBJ2-3
D gene: TRBD2
CDR3 protein: CASSLVPGGLKDTQYF
CDR3 DNA: TGTGCCAGCAGCTTGGTTCCGGGGGGGCTAAAAGATACGCAGTATTTT

V gene: TRBV28
clone size: -
J gene: TRBJ1-4
D gene: TRBD1
CDR3 protein: CASSSGQGIEKLFF
CDR3 DNA: TGTGCCAGCAGTTCAGGACAGGGAATAGAAAAACTGTTTTTT

V gene: TRBV28
clone size: few
J gene: TRBJ2-7
D gene: -
CDR3 protein: CASSSPYEQYF
CDR3 DNA: TGTGCCAGCAGTTCCCCCTACGAGCAGTACTTC

V gene: TRBV10-3
clone size: -
J gene: TRBJ1-2
D gene: -
CDR3 protein: CAISEEQERPYGYTF
CDR3 DNA: TGTGCCATCAGTGAAGAACAGGAAAGACCTTATGGCTACACCTTC

V gene: TRBV5-1
clone size: -
J gene: TRBJ2-2
D gene: TRBD1
CDR3 protein: CASSFRQGVTGELFF
CDR3 DNA: TGCGCCAGCAGCTTCCGACAGGGGGTCACCGGGGAGCTGTTTTTT

V gene: TRBV19
clone size: -
J gene: TRBJ2-4
D gene: -
CDR3 protein: CASSIPRAAKNIQYF
CDR3 DNA: TGTGCCAGTAGTATTCCCAGGGCGGCCAAAAACATTCAGTACTTC

V gene: TRBV2
clone size: few
J gene: TRBJ1-1
D gene: -
CDR3 protein: CASSPGMNTEAFF
CDR3 DNA: TGTGCCAGCAGTCCAGGTATGAACACTGAAGCTTTCTTT

V gene: TRBV5-1
clone size: -
J gene: TRBJ2-1
D gene: TRBD1
CDR3 protein: CASSHPGTGKGAHEQFF
CDR3 DNA: TGCGCCAGCAGCCATCCCGGGACAGGGAAGGGTGCACATGAGCAGTTCTTC

V gene: TRBV7-7
clone size: -
J gene: TRBJ2-5
D gene: -
CDR3 protein: CASSLGGGAQGETQYF
CDR3 DNA: TGTGCTAGCAGCTTAGGTGGGGGCGCCCAAGGAGAGACCCAGTACTTC

V gene: TRBV4-2
clone size: once
J gene: TRBJ1-1
D gene: TRBD1
CDR3 protein: CASSRSGGLSEAFF
CDR3 DNA: TGTGCCAGCAGCCGATCAGGGGGACTTTCCGAAGCTTTCTTT

V gene: TRBV9
clone size: -
J gene: TRBJ1-3
D gene: TRBD1
CDR3 protein: CASSARGTGETRNTIYF
CDR3 DNA: TGTGCCAGCAGCGCCCGTGGGACAGGGGAAACCCGAAACACCATATATTTT

V gene: TRBV5-1
clone size: -
J gene: TRBJ2-3
D gene: -
CDR3 protein: CASSLAGTMAGTDTQYF
CDR3 DNA: TGCGCCAGCAGCTTGGCCGGGACAATGGCGGGCACAGATACGCAGTATTTT

V gene: TRBV9
clone size: -
J gene: TRBJ1-3
D gene: -
CDR3 protein: CASSLGGGFLSGNTIYF
CDR3 DNA: TGTGCCAGCAGCCTCGGAGGGGGGTTCCTCTCTGGAAACACCATATATTTT

V gene: TRBV5-4
clone size: -
J gene: TRBJ2-3
D gene: TRBD2
CDR3 protein: CASSLGGTSGSIDTQYF
CDR3 DNA: TGTGCCAGCAGCTTGGGAGGGACTAGCGGGAGTATAGATACGCAGTATTTT

V gene: TRBV11-2
clone size: -
J gene: TRBJ1-5
D gene: TRBD1
CDR3 protein: CASSVQGASNQPQHF
CDR3 DNA: TGTGCCAGCTCCGTACAGGGGGCTAGCAATCAGCCCCAGCATTTT

V gene: TRBV28
clone size: -
J gene: TRBJ1-1
D gene: -
CDR3 protein: CASSLLDRDRGEAFF
CDR3 DNA: TGTGCCAGCAGTTTACTGGACCGGGATCGAGGTGAAGCTTTCTTT

V gene: TRBV6-5
clone size: -
J gene: TRBJ1-2
D gene: -
CDR3 protein: CATGTGYGYTF
CDR3 DNA: TGTGCCACGGGGACTGGGTATGGCTACACCTTC

V gene: TRBV6-1
clone size: -
J gene: TRBJ1-3
D gene: -
CDR3 protein: CASKRDRDSGNTIYF
CDR3 DNA: TGTGCCAGCAAACGTGACAGAGACTCTGGAAACACCATATATTTT

V gene: TRBV5-4
clone size: -
J gene: TRBJ2-7
D gene: TRBD2
CDR3 protein: CASSSAGGLYEQYF
CDR3 DNA: TGTGCCAGCAGCTCAGCGGGGGGTCTCTACGAGCAGTACTTC

V gene: TRBV12-5
clone size: -
J gene: TRBJ1-1
D gene: -
CDR3 protein: CASGLVLPGYTEAFF
CDR3 DNA: TGTGCTAGTGGTTTGGTACTGCCGGGCTACACTGAAGCTTTCTTT

V gene: TRBV6-1
clone size: -
J gene: TRBJ1-5
D gene: -
CDR3 protein: CASRPDRFNQPQHF
CDR3 DNA: TGTGCCAGCAGACCTGACAGGTTCAATCAGCCCCAGCATTTT

V gene: TRBV18
clone size: -
J gene: TRBJ1-1
D gene: TRBD1
CDR3 protein: CASSPRQGDVAEAFF
CDR3 DNA: TGTGCCAGCTCACCACGACAGGGAGACGTGGCTGAAGCTTTCTTT

V gene: TRBV5-7
clone size: -
J gene: TRBJ1-3
D gene: -
CDR3 protein: CASSFDRSGNTIYF
CDR3 DNA: TGTGCCAGCAGCTTCGACAGGTCCGGAAACACCATATATTTT

V gene: TRBV2
clone size: -
J gene: TRBJ2-5
D gene: TRBD2
CDR3 protein: CASSGGLLAETQYF
CDR3 DNA: TGTGCCAGCAGTGGGGGACTACTAGCTGAGACCCAGTACTTC

V gene: TRBV7-3
clone size: -
J gene: TRBJ2-3
D gene: TRBD2
CDR3 protein: CASSLSATSGADTQYF
CDR3 DNA: TGTGCCAGCAGCTTAAGTGCGACTAGCGGGGCAGATACGCAGTATTTT

V gene: TRBV2
clone size: -
J gene: TRBJ2-3
D gene: TRBD1
CDR3 protein: CASRDWTGLSTDTQYF
CDR3 DNA: TGTGCCAGCAGGGATTGGACAGGGCTCAGCACAGATACGCAGTATTTT

V gene: TRBV10-1
clone size: -
J gene: TRBJ2-2
D gene: TRBD1
CDR3 protein: CASRGDSENTGELFF
CDR3 DNA: TGCGCCAGCAGAGGGGACAGCGAGAACACCGGGGAGCTGTTTTTT

V gene: TRBV19
clone size: once
J gene: TRBJ2-4
D gene: -
CDR3 protein: CASSILKENIQYF
CDR3 DNA: TGTGCCAGTAGTATTTTGAAAGAAAACATTCAGTACTTC

V gene: TRBV5-1
clone size: once
J gene: TRBJ2-3
D gene: -
CDR3 protein: CASSLVGRDTQYF
CDR3 DNA: TGCGCCAGCAGCTTGGTAGGCAGAGATACGCAGTATTTT

V gene: TRBV7-9
clone size: -
J gene: TRBJ2-5
D gene: TRBD2
CDR3 protein: CASSHGTSGRATQYF
CDR3 DNA: TGTGCCAGCAGCCACGGGACTAGCGGGAGGGCGACCCAGTACTTC

V gene: TRBV28
clone size: -
J gene: TRBJ2-7
D gene: TRBD1
CDR3 protein: CASSLVQGAGEQYF
CDR3 DNA: TGTGCCAGCAGTTTAGTACAGGGGGCGGGTGAGCAGTACTTC

V gene: TRBV18
clone size: -
J gene: TRBJ2-5
D gene: TRBD1
CDR3 protein: CASSPGQGGQETQYF
CDR3 DNA: TGTGCCAGCTCACCGGGACAGGGGGGTCAAGAGACCCAGTACTTC

V gene: TRBV7-8
clone size: -
J gene: TRBJ2-2
D gene: TRBD1
CDR3 protein: CASSSGTGISGELFF
CDR3 DNA: TGTGCCAGCAGCTCCGGGACAGGGATCTCCGGGGAGCTGTTTTTT

V gene: TRBV9
clone size: -
J gene: TRBJ2-5
D gene: TRBD2
CDR3 protein: CASSVASGGYQETQYF
CDR3 DNA: TGTGCCAGCAGCGTAGCTAGCGGGGGGTACCAAGAGACCCAGTACTTC

V gene: TRBV30
clone size: -
J gene: TRBJ2-5
D gene: -
CDR3 protein: CAWNPQGIQETQYF
CDR3 DNA: TGTGCCTGGAACCCTCAGGGGATTCAAGAGACCCAGTACTTC

V gene: TRBV13
clone size: -
J gene: TRBJ2-2
D gene: -
CDR3 protein: CASSLRDSTGELFF
CDR3 DNA: TGTGCCAGCAGCCTCCGGGATAGTACCGGGGAGCTGTTTTTT

V gene: TRBV27
clone size: -
J gene: TRBJ1-1
D gene: TRBD1
CDR3 protein: CASSFDRVGNTEAFF
CDR3 DNA: TGTGCCAGCAGTTTTGACAGGGTTGGAAACACTGAAGCTTTCTTT

V gene: TRBV5-4
clone size: -
J gene: TRBJ2-2
D gene: -
CDR3 protein: CASAPKSTGELFF
CDR3 DNA: TGTGCCAGCGCCCCTAAGAGCACCGGGGAGCTGTTTTTT

V gene: TRBV28
clone size: -
J gene: TRBJ1-5
D gene: TRBD1
CDR3 protein: CASSSNRGQPQHF
CDR3 DNA: TGTGCCAGCAGTTCCAACAGGGGTCAGCCCCAGCATTTT

V gene: TRBV2
clone size: -
J gene: TRBJ1-4
D gene: -
CDR3 protein: CASSVQGSGEKLFF
CDR3 DNA: TGTGCCAGCAGTGTGCAGGGATCGGGTGAAAAACTGTTTTTT

V gene: TRBV7-2
clone size: few
J gene: TRBJ2-3
D gene: -
CDR3 protein: CASSLWSSFTDTQYF
CDR3 DNA: TGTGCCAGCAGCTTATGGTCTAGTTTTACAGATACGCAGTATTTT

V gene: TRBV11-2
clone size: -
J gene: TRBJ2-7
D gene: -
CDR3 protein: CASSSSKGQLHEQYF
CDR3 DNA: TGTGCCAGCAGCTCCTCTAAGGGGCAGCTCCACGAGCAGTACTTC

V gene: TRBV28
clone size: -
J gene: TRBJ1-5
D gene: -
CDR3 protein: CASSFRGANQPQHF
CDR3 DNA: TGTGCCAGCAGTTTTAGAGGGGCCAATCAGCCCCAGCATTTT

V gene: TRBV29-1
clone size: -
J gene: TRBJ2-2
D gene: -
CDR3 protein: CSVSRGLSGELFF
CDR3 DNA: TGCAGCGTCTCCCGGGGGCTGTCCGGGGAGCTGTTTTTT

V gene: TRBV7-2
clone size: -
J gene: TRBJ1-5
D gene: -
CDR3 protein: CASSPDGNQPQHF
CDR3 DNA: TGTGCCAGCAGCCCCGACGGAAATCAGCCCCAGCATTTT

V gene: TRBV19
clone size: many
J gene: TRBJ2-6
D gene: TRBD1
CDR3 protein: CASSYRDRGLGANVLTF
CDR3 DNA: TGTGCCAGTAGCTACCGGGACAGGGGGCTCGGGGCCAACGTCCTGACTTTC

V gene: TRBV30
clone size: few
J gene: TRBJ1-5
D gene: -
CDR3 protein: CAWAAGGYQPQHF
CDR3 DNA: TGTGCCTGGGCCGCCGGGGGTTATCAGCCCCAGCATTTT

V gene: TRBV15
clone size: -
J gene: TRBJ2-5
D gene: -
CDR3 protein: CATSRGGGYQETQYF
CDR3 DNA: TGTGCCACCAGCAGAGGAGGGGGTTACCAAGAGACCCAGTACTTC

V gene: TRBV18
clone size: once
J gene: TRBJ2-7
D gene: -
CDR3 protein: CASSPPVGYEQYF
CDR3 DNA: TGTGCCAGCTCACCTCCGGTGGGCTACGAGCAGTACTTC

V gene: TRBV7-8
clone size: -
J gene: TRBJ2-3
D gene: -
CDR3 protein: CASSPSLDTQYF
CDR3 DNA: TGTGCCAGCAGCCCGTCCTTAGATACGCAGTATTTT